This entry lists 30 T cell receptor beta chains sequenced from one sample in a study of cytomegalovirus exposure and HLA in healthy donors. A multiplex PCR was run with 60 Vbeta primers and 13 Jbeta primers. Some clones are missing from TCRdb's copy, which holds only in-frame ones; the method was immunoSEQ multiplex PCR. The sample contains over 95,000 clones, approximately 80% of which appear only once. Sample: PBMCs. The receptors were sampled from a woman in her 40s in good health and CMV-seropositive.

This clone was detected a few times. This chain connects TRBV15 to TRBJ1-1, with 7 bases that match TRBD1. The J segment lost 2 bases and the V segment lost 4 bases, leaving 13 bases of the junction unmatched. Germline assignment: CDR1 LNHNV and CDR2 YYDKDF (reference sequence). The CDR3 spans 17 residues. CDR3 bases: TGTGCCACCAGCATAAATTGGGGACAGCCAGTAAACACTGAAGCTTTCTTT. This codes for CATSINWGQPVNTEAFF.

The chain employs TRBV4-2 and TRBJ2-1, with 9 nucleotides matching TRBD2. The CDR3 contains 17 residues. V lost 4 bases, J lost 4 bases, and 11 bases stayed unmatched. Germline V gene sequence: CDR1 LGHNA, CDR2 YNFKEQ. The CDR3 sequence is CASSLDASGGTYNEQFF. The CDR3 nucleotides are TGTGCCAGCAGCCTGGATGCAAGCGGGGGGACATACAATGAGCAGTTCTTC.

This chain joins TRBV18 and TRBJ2-2, with D uncertain. Germline V gene data show CDR1 as KGHSH and CDR2 as LQKENI. The CDR3 runs 14 residues. The germline V and J ends were trimmed by 2 bases and 4 bases, with 8 bases remaining between them. CDR3 residues: CASSPDQSTGELFF. DNA of the CDR3: TGTGCCAGCTCACCAGATCAGTCCACCGGGGAGCTGTTTTTT.

This rearrangement joins TRBV15 to TRBJ2-7, with D possibly matching TRBD2 (6 bases). Trimming cost V 2 bases and J 1 base, with 15 bases left between them. CDR3 size: 16 residues. Germline V gene data show CDR1 as LNHNV and CDR2 as YYDKDF (reference sequence). The CDR3 sequence: CATSRPQVAASYEQYF. The CDR3 bases are TGTGCCACCAGCAGACCACAGGTAGCGGCGTCCTACGAGCAGTACTTC.

This rearrangement joins TRBV7-6 to TRBJ1-1; D possibly corresponds to TRBD1 (5 bases). This CDR3 is 13 amino acids long. Trimming left V 5 bases short and J 3 bases short, with 10 bases between. From germline, CDR1 is SGHVS and CDR2 FNYEAQ. In nucleotides, the CDR3 is TGTGCCAGCAGCGCGGGGCAGGACACTGAAGCTTTCTTT. It codes for CASSAGQDTEAFF.

This chain uses TRBV5-1 with TRBJ2-1, with D unresolved. Trimming shortened V by 2 bases and J by 3 bases, and 9 bases separated the two germline ends. The CDR3 has 14 amino acids. In germline, CDR1 is SGHRS, CDR2 YFSETQ. In DNA, the CDR3 is TGCGCCAGCAGCTTCAGATATCTCTACAATGAGCAGTTCTTC. Encoded protein: CASSFRYLYNEQFF.

V usage is TRBV27 and J usage is TRBJ2-7, with D perhaps TRBD2 (7 bases). The V gene lost 4 bases and the J gene lost 2 bases, with 12 bases spanning the gap. CDR3 length: 14 amino acids. The germline gives CDR1 MNHEY, CDR2 SMNVEV (reference sequence). CDR3 protein: CASSSGGRPYEQYF. CDR3 DNA: TGTGCCAGCAGTTCCGGGGGGCGTCCCTACGAGCAGTACTTC.

The V and J genes are TRBV9 and TRBJ1-2, with D hard to call. The germline V gene encodes CDR1 SGDLS and CDR2 YYNGEE. The CDR3 sequence is 14 residues long. V lost 4 bases and J lost 5, with 15 bases in between. The CDR3 region has the DNA TGTGCCAGCAGCCAAGACCGGCGGTCATATGGCTACACCTTC. It yields the protein CASSQDRRSYGYTF.

The V gene is TRBV7-9, the J gene TRBJ2-7; D might be TRBD2 (7 bases). Germline lookup yields CDR1 SEHNR and CDR2 FQNEAQ (reference sequence). The CDR3 loop spans 13 amino acids. V lost 6 bases and J lost 3, with 12 bases in between. The CDR3 coding sequence is TGTGCCAGCAGTGTGCGGGGGCACTACGAGCAGTACTTC. It codes for CASSVRGHYEQYF. Looking up the rest from reference TRBV7-9 and TRBJ2-7 gives the full variable domain: DTGVSQNPRHKITKRGQNVTFRCDPISEHNRLYWYRQTLGQGPEFLTYFQNEAQLEKSRLLSDRFSAERPKGSFSTLEIQRTEQGDSAMYLCASSVRGHYEQYFGPGTRLTVT.

This chain connects TRBV7-2 to TRBJ1-5, with a weak D call TRBD1 (6 bases). CDR1 SGHTA and CDR2 FQGNSA come from the germline V gene. This CDR3 comprises 13 residues. Trimming cost V 3 bases and J 6 bases, with 9 bases left between them. CDR3 region: CASSFLQGQPQHF. The CDR3 DNA sequence: TGTGCCAGCAGCTTTCTACAGGGTCAGCCCCAGCATTTT.

The J gene is TRBJ2-3, the V gene TRBV6-5; TRBD1 agrees at 9 bases. V was pared by 7 bases and J by 6 bases, with 8 bases of the junction left unmatched. The length of the CDR3 is 14 residues. Germline CDR1 and CDR2: MNHEY and SVGAGI. In nucleotides, the CDR3 is TGTGCCAGCACTCCCGACAGGGGGATCGATACGCAGTATTTT. It is translated as CASTPDRGIDTQYF.

The chain carries TRBV7-2 and TRBJ1-5, with TRBD1 matching over 8 bases. Germline loops: CDR1 SGHTA, CDR2 FQGNSA. The CDR3 has 15 residues. V trimming: 5 bases; J trimming: 4 bases; junction bases outside the gene matches: 7. CDR3 nucleotide sequence: TGTGCCAGCAGCCGCGGACAGGGAGGGAATCAGCCCCAGCATTTT. Amino acids: CASSRGQGGNQPQHF.

The rearrangement links TRBV10-2 to TRBJ2-1; TRBD1 aligns across 9 bases. V trimming: 0 bases; J trimming: 3 bases; junction bases outside the gene matches: 12. The V gene's germline CDR1 is WSHSY and CDR2 SAAADI. This CDR3 has 19 residues. CDR3 bases: TGCGCCAGCAGTGAGTCGAAATTGAGTCTGACAGGGGGCTACAATGAGCAGTTCTTC. As protein: CASSESKLSLTGGYNEQFF.

There are a few counts of this clone. The chain combines TRBV2 with TRBJ2-7; a weak D match, TRBD1 (5 bases). Looked up from germline, CDR1 is SNHLY and CDR2 is FYNNEI. V was clipped by 7 bases and J by 0 bases, with 13 bases between them. CDR3 length: 14 amino acids. Here the CDR3 reads CASIPTVLSYEQYF. CDR3 in DNA: TGTGCCAGCATTCCGACAGTCCTCTCCTACGAGCAGTACTTC.

The V and J genes are TRBV6-5 and TRBJ1-2; D call uncertain. With 6 bases removed from V and 0 bases from J, the gap between germline ends came to 11 bases. The CDR3 loop spans 14 amino acids. CDR1 is MNHEY, CDR2 SVGAGI, per germline. CDR3: CASRPPQPNYGYTF. CDR3 bases: TGTGCCAGCAGACCCCCACAGCCTAACTATGGCTACACCTTC.

The chain links TRBV6-5 to TRBJ1-2; TRBD1 might be the D (5 bases). The CDR3 has 16 amino acids. V was trimmed by 0 bases and J by 5 bases, leaving 16 bases between them. Germline CDR1 MNHEY, CDR2 SVGAGI. The CDR3: CASSYSRGALTYGYTF. The CDR3 coding sequence is TGTGCCAGCAGTTACTCGCGTGGGGCCCTGACTTATGGCTACACCTTC.

V is TRBV9 and J is TRBJ2-3, with 11 bases aligning to TRBD2. Germline CDR1 and CDR2: SGDLS and YYNGEE. The ends lost 5 bases at V and 0 bases at J; junction bases unmatched: 11. There are 18 residues in the CDR3. The CDR3 here is CASSVTIAGGLSTDTQYF. CDR3 DNA sequence: TGTGCCAGCAGTGTCACTATAGCGGGGGGGCTCAGCACAGATACGCAGTATTTT.

The chain uses TRBV21-1 and TRBJ1-1. TRBV21-1 is an annotated pseudogene. This CDR3 is built from 15 residues. Written as DNA, the CDR3 is TGTGCCAGCAGCAGCGGGGCAGGGATGAACACTGAAGCTTTCTTT. Its translation is CASSSGAGMNTEAFF.

The sample holds a few counts of this clone. The rearrangement joins TRBV9 to TRBJ2-3, with D possibly TRBD2 on 6 matching bases. Deletions cut 6 bases from V and 2 bases from J, with 13 bases between. The CDR3 has 14 amino acids. Germline V CDR1 and CDR2: SGDLS, YYNGEE. The CDR3 DNA follows: TGTGCCAGCAATCGGGACTCTACCACAGATACGCAGTATTTT. This codes for CASNRDSTTDTQYF.

The genes are TRBV5-6 and TRBJ1-6; TRBD1 aligns across 8 bases. This CDR3 spans 15 amino acids. The ends lost 0 bases at V and 9 bases at J; junction bases unmatched: 5. The V gene's germline CDR1 is SGHDT and CDR2 YYEEEE. This chain's CDR3 is CASSLGRGQSSPLHF. DNA of the CDR3: TGTGCCAGCAGCTTGGGCAGGGGGCAAAGTTCACCCCTCCACTTT.

The chain employs TRBV2 and TRBJ2-5; 16 nucleotides match TRBD2. This CDR3 comprises 17 residues. Germline CDR1 SNHLY, CDR2 FYNNEI. The ends lost 5 bases at V and 1 base at J; junction bases unmatched: 4. CDR3: CASSLGLAGGFQETQYF. CDR3 DNA: TGTGCCAGCAGTTTGGGACTAGCGGGGGGGTTCCAAGAGACCCAGTACTTC.

The chain has TRBV7-9 and TRBJ2-1; tentatively, D is TRBD2 (6 bases). With 1 base removed from V and 5 bases from J, the gap between germline ends came to 9 bases. The germline V gene has CDR1 SEHNR and CDR2 FQNEAQ (reference sequence). CDR3 length equals 14 residues. CDR3 sequence: CASSLVGGDNEQFF. For the CDR3, the DNA is TGTGCCAGCAGCTTAGTAGGCGGGGACAATGAGCAGTTCTTC. The whole variable domain, filled in from reference TRBV7-9 and TRBJ2-1, reads DTGVSQNPRHKITKRGQNVTFRCDPISEHNRLYWYRQTLGQGPEFLTYFQNEAQLEKSRLLSDRFSAERPKGSFSTLEIQRTEQGDSAMYLCASSLVGGDNEQFFGPGTRLTVL.

The chain links TRBV29-1 to TRBJ1-1, with 8 nucleotides matching TRBD1. CDR1 is SQVTM and CDR2 is ANQGSEA in the germline V gene. The CDR3 extends over 13 amino acids. Trimming cost V 6 bases and J 3 bases; bases outside gene matches: 6. The CDR3 is CSVPGQAHTEAFF. The CDR3, as DNA: TGCAGCGTCCCGGGACAGGCCCACACTGAAGCTTTCTTT.

This clone occurred a few times. V gene TRBV10-3 combines with J gene TRBJ1-2, with D uncertain. Germline V gives CDR1 ENHRY, CDR2 SYGVKD. Trimming cost V 7 bases and J 4 bases, with 13 bases left between them. There are 13 residues in the CDR3. CDR3 protein: CAIKAGDAYGYTF. In nucleotides, the CDR3 is TGTGCCATCAAGGCCGGGGATGCCTATGGCTACACCTTC.

The V and J genes are TRBV5-1 and TRBJ1-1; perhaps TRBD1 as D (6 bases). V was clipped by 4 bases and J by 2 bases, with 18 bases between them. Germline lookup yields CDR1 SGHRS and CDR2 YFSETQ. The length of the CDR3 is 16 residues. CDR3 sequence: CASSPTLDSGNTEAFF. CDR3 bases: TGCGCCAGCAGCCCAACATTGGACAGCGGTAACACTGAAGCTTTCTTT.

This clone showed up just once. This rearrangement joins TRBV18 to TRBJ2-7; D is perhaps TRBD2 (6 bases). Looked up from germline, CDR1 is KGHSH and CDR2 is LQKENI. Deletions cut 6 bases from V and 0 bases from J, with 12 bases between. CDR3 length equals 14 residues. This CDR3 reads CASSVEGPSYEQYF. For the CDR3, the DNA is TGTGCCAGCTCGGTGGAGGGCCCCTCCTACGAGCAGTACTTC.

The chain uses TRBV27 and TRBJ1-6; D unresolved. The germline V and J ends were trimmed by 6 bases and 0 bases, with 15 bases remaining between them. Germline V CDR1 and CDR2: MNHEY, SMNVEV (reference sequence). This CDR3 has 17 residues. CDR3 sequence reads: CASRADILSSYNSPLHF. The CDR3 DNA reads TGTGCCAGCAGGGCAGACATTCTGAGCTCCTATAATTCACCCCTCCACTTT.

A single count supports this clone. The chain carries TRBV4-1 and TRBJ2-3; 10 bases match TRBD2. The CDR3 length is 18 residues. CDR1 is MGHRA and CDR2 is YSYEKL in the germline V gene. Trimming cost V 1 base and J 2 bases; bases outside gene matches: 9. CDR3 region: CASSQVGLAGDLTDTQYF. The CDR3 DNA is TGCGCCAGCAGCCAAGTGGGGCTAGCGGGGGACCTCACAGATACGCAGTATTTT.

The rearrangement uses TRBV7-6 and TRBJ2-1; D perhaps matches TRBD1 (7 bases). Germline CDR1 reads SGHVS; CDR2 reads FNYEAQ. Between the trimmed V and J ends, which lost 2 bases and 4 bases, there was a span of 15 bases. This CDR3 has 16 amino acids. The CDR3 DNA reads as TGTGCCAGCAGCTTACAGCCAGGGGGGAGGTACAATGAGCAGTTCTTC. Its translation is CASSLQPGGRYNEQFF.

The DNA for the CDR3 is TGTGCCAGCTCCCCTGACAGGAGATACTCCTACGAGCAGTACTTC. Protein: CASSPDRRYSYEQYF. V and J are TRBV5-8 and TRBJ2-7; TRBD1 is a possible D gene (6 bases). Germline values: CDR1 SGHTS, CDR2 YDEGEE. V lost 7 bases and J 0 bases, leaving 17 bases between the germline ends. The CDR3 loop spans 15 amino acids.